These 5 T cell receptor beta chains share one sample of origin, sequenced in a study of identical twins. TCRdb ran MiXCR on the 5' RACE reads and lists one entry per CDR3 protein. The sample contains about 530,000 distinct CDR3 sequences, 20% to 25% of which appear only once. The same data also went into a second study, on yellow fever vaccine responses in identical twins.

Material for sequencing was CD4+ T cells sorted from blood. These TCRs come from a woman aged 18-30 years in good health.

This clonotype was observed a few times. The V call is TRBV3-1, the J call TRBJ2-5; TRBD2 agrees at 9 bases. CDR1 and CDR2 from the germline V gene are LGHDT and YNNKEL (reference sequence). J gave up 5 bases and V 8 bases, and 9 bases lay outside the gene matches. CDR3 length: 14 residues. The DNA of the CDR3 is TGTGCCAGCCTGCCTAGCGGGGACGTGGAGACCCAGTACTTC. This sequence encodes CASLPSGDVETQYF.

CDR3 bases: TGTGCCATCAGTGACAGGAGTAATCAGCCCCAGCATTTT. This codes for CAISDRSNQPQHF. The rearrangement joins TRBV10-3 to TRBJ1-5; D unresolved. V was cut by 3 bases and J by 4 bases, with 7 bases left in between. The CDR3 covers 13 residues. Germline lookup yields CDR1 ENHRY and CDR2 SYGVKD.

This clonotype occurred a few times. V usage is TRBV3-1 and J usage is TRBJ1-1; 8 nucleotides line up with TRBD1. The CDR3 covers 15 residues. V was pared by 1 base and J by 6 bases, with 7 bases of the junction left unmatched. CDR1 LGHDT and CDR2 YNNKEL come from the germline V gene (reference sequence). The CDR3 loop reads CASSQGLGQAAEAFF. The CDR3 bases are TGTGCCAGCAGCCAAGGATTGGGACAGGCCGCTGAAGCTTTCTTT.

This clonotype was detected only a few times. The chain links TRBV5-5 to TRBJ2-1; weak D call: TRBD2 (5 bases). The CDR3 extends over 16 amino acids. Germline lookup yields CDR1 SGHKS and CDR2 YYEKEE (reference sequence). Between the trimmed V and J ends, which lost 4 bases and 9 bases, there was a span of 23 bases. The CDR3 here is CASSNAFARGWFEQFF. The CDR3 nucleotides are TGTGCCAGCAGCAACGCATTTGCGAGAGGGTGGTTTGAGCAGTTCTTC.

This clonotype was seen more than once but under ten times. The genes are TRBV7-9 and TRBJ2-2; 7 nucleotides line up with TRBD2. Germline CDR1 SEHNR, CDR2 FQNEAQ (reference sequence). The CDR3 length is 14 residues. V trimming: 10 bases; J trimming: 6 bases; junction bases outside the gene matches: 11. CDR3 protein: CATSLAPMSGELFF. CDR3 coding DNA: TGTGCCACCTCACTAGCGCCAATGTCCGGGGAGCTGTTTTTT.